This entry is about one TCR beta chain. What it binds is unknown. This record comes from a study of T cell responses to AZD1222 COVID-19 vaccine. Study-level points and caveats: Nearly half of spike-specific TCRs reportedly target unmutated variant regions.

Generated by immunoSEQ multiplex PCR, the TCRdb table keeps only in-frame clones and is missing some. The table has about 120,000 clones, roughly 90% seen once; the top ten hold approximately 8%. The sample was peripheral blood, taken 28 days after the second AZD1222 dose. This receptor was taken from an adult who received the AZD1222 COVID-19 vaccine.

CDR3 DNA sequence: TGTGCCAGTAAACCTGACATGAACACAGGAATGAACACCGGGGAGCTGTTTTTT. Translated, it gives CASKPDMNTGMNTGELFF. This chain links TRBV19 with TRBJ2-2; TRBD1 might be the D (5 bases). Germline V lookup: CDR1 LNHDA, CDR2 SQIVND (reference sequence). Between the trimmed V and J ends, which lost 7 bases and 1 base, there was a span of 22 bases. The CDR3 spans 18 residues.